The entry that follows covers one T cell receptor (beta chain) sequence. Its antigen is as yet unknown. This specimen belongs to a study of cytomegalovirus exposure and HLA in healthy donors. Study-level information: Of around 400 genotyped donors, 80% to 85% grouped in the Caucasian-associated ancestry cluster. General study findings and limits: Donor immune exposure was known only as CMV serostatus. Analyzed later, most CMV-associated TCR beta chains appeared HLA-restricted.

PCR primers comprised 60 Vbeta and 13 Jbeta primers. Original processing methods: Tens of millions of unique TCR beta chains, about 11 million of them shared, were counted by a later analysis. This table comes from immunoSEQ multiplex PCR, and its TCRdb copy is limited to in-frame clones, with some not included. The D gene and trimming were derived from the DNA, and the V and J assignments and clone size from that table. The data show 200,000 to 250,000 clones, more than 85% seen once. This CDR3 spans 20 amino acids. Trimming removed 1 base at V and 2 bases at J, with 21 bases between. CDR1 LGHNA and CDR2 YNFKEQ come from the germline V gene.

This clonotype originated in a woman in her late teens or twenties in good health and CMV-seronegative. The rearrangement links TRBV4-2 to TRBJ1-6, with D possibly matching TRBD1 (6 bases). Sequencing was done on a sample of PBMCs. CDR3 sequence (DNA): TGTGCCAGCAGCCAAGTGGGAACAGGGAAGATTAGCCCCTATAATTCACCCCTCCACTTT. It translates to CASSQVGTGKISPYNSPLHF.